The next 12 T cell receptor beta chains were all read from a single sample in a study of Graves' ophthalmopathy and Graves' hyperthyroidism. TCR beta CDR3 amplification used RNA transcripts. The authors performed first-round RT-PCR with HTBI primers and then a second-round multiplex PCR. TCRdb independently ran MiXCR on the multiplex PCR reads; one entry per CDR3 protein. The sample shows about 370,000 distinct CDR3 sequences, around 17% of them seen only once. The specimen sequenced was peripheral blood. These receptors were collected from a woman aged 18-29 years with Graves' ophthalmopathy.

This clonotype was counted a single time. The chain recombines TRBV6-2 or TRBV6-3 with TRBJ2-4, with 11 bases matching TRBD2. The CDR3 sequence is 20 residues long. The germline V gene encodes CDR1 MNHEY and CDR2 SVGEGT. V lost 6 bases to trimming and J lost 0 bases; unmatched junction nucleotides: 16. CDR3 in DNA: TGTGCCAGCAGCCGCCAAGCGGCACTAGCGGGAGTGAGAGCCAAAAACATTCAGTACTTC. Encoded protein: CASSRQAALAGVRAKNIQYF.

There are many counts of this clonotype. V usage is TRBV5-1 and J usage is TRBJ2-7; D assignment may be TRBD1 or TRBD2 (7 bases each). The CDR3 is made up of 16 amino acids. V lost 3 bases, J lost 2 bases, and 18 bases lay in between. CDR1 SGHRS and CDR2 YFSETQ come from the germline V gene. The CDR3 sequence is CASSSEGARGPYEQYF. CDR3 coding DNA: TGCGCCAGCAGCTCGGAGGGGGCGCGGGGGCCCTACGAGCAGTACTTC.

There are many counts of this clonotype. CDR3 amino acids: CAWSVGLSNQPQHF. CDR3 bases: TGTGCCTGGAGTGTGGGGCTTTCCAATCAGCCCCAGCATTTT. The rearrangement links TRBV30 to TRBJ1-5, with D possibly matching TRBD1 (5 bases). The CDR3 consists of 14 residues. The ends were cut back, 0 bases at V and 3 bases at J, with 9 bases in the middle. Germline CDR1 GTSNPN, CDR2 SVGIG (reference sequence).

This clonotype has ten or more counts. The chain combines TRBV30 with TRBJ2-7; D is uncertain. V lost 0 bases to trimming and J lost 5 bases, with 5 bases between them. Germline CDR1 reads GTSNPN; CDR2 reads SVGIG (reference sequence). The CDR3 has 11 residues. This CDR3 is CAWSVRNEQYF. The CDR3 DNA follows: TGTGCCTGGAGTGTTAGGAACGAGCAGTACTTC.

Many counts were recorded for this clonotype. This chain connects TRBV5-1 to TRBJ1-1; D is undetermined. This CDR3 has 14 amino acids. The germline gives CDR1 SGHRS, CDR2 YFSETQ. Between the trimmed V and J ends, which lost 0 bases and 1 base, there was a span of 7 bases. CDR3 in DNA: TGCGCCAGCAGCTTGGCCGTCACGAACACTGAAGCTTTCTTT. Its translation: CASSLAVTNTEAFF.

The genes are TRBV15 and TRBJ2-7; weak D call: TRBD2 (6 bases). V lost 0 bases to trimming and J lost 3 bases, with 18 bases between them. Germline CDR1 is LNHNV and CDR2 is YYDKDF (reference sequence). The CDR3 runs to 17 residues. CDR3 region: CATSRDRDFPTFYEQYF. In DNA, the CDR3 is TGTGCCACCAGCAGAGATCGGGACTTCCCCACATTCTACGAGCAGTACTTC.

This chain connects TRBV28 to TRBJ2-7; 10 nucleotides match TRBD2. CDR1 and CDR2 (germline): MDHEN, SYDVKM. The length of the CDR3 is 14 residues. V shed 9 bases, J shed 0 bases, and the junction held 5 bases outside the gene matches. CDR3 amino acids: CASLRLAGSYEQYF. CDR3 coding DNA: TGTGCCAGTTTAAGACTAGCGGGCTCCTACGAGCAGTACTTC.

This clonotype was seen repeatedly, ten times or more. The V call is TRBV4-1, the J call TRBJ2-2; possible D gene TRBD1, 6 bases. V lost 1 base and J lost 6, with 12 bases in between. The CDR3 is made up of 15 amino acids. CDR1 and CDR2 (germline): MGHRA, YSYEKL. CDR3 region: CASSQVDRTPGELFF. DNA for the CDR3: TGCGCCAGCAGCCAAGTAGACAGGACCCCCGGGGAGCTGTTTTTT.

The chain recombines TRBV12-3 or TRBV12-4 with TRBJ2-5, with 10 nucleotides matching TRBD2. The CDR3 sequence is 14 residues long. J was trimmed by 9 bases and V by 5 bases; bases with no gene match: 9. In nucleotides, the CDR3 is TGTGCCAGCAGTCACCCTAGCGGGAGTCGTCCCCAGTACTTC. Amino acid sequence: CASSHPSGSRPQYF.

This clonotype was picked up many times. The rearrangement links TRBV6-6 to TRBJ2-5; 7 nucleotides line up with TRBD2. V was pared by 7 bases and J by 0 bases, with 8 bases of the junction left unmatched. The CDR3 consists of 15 residues. CDR1 is MNHNY and CDR2 is SVGAGI in the germline V gene (reference sequence). Here the CDR3 reads CASIFGRGNQETQYF. DNA of the CDR3: TGTGCCAGCATTTTCGGGCGGGGGAACCAAGAGACCCAGTACTTC.

Only one count was recorded for this clonotype. This chain uses TRBV10-3 with TRBJ2-7; 7 nucleotides align to TRBD2. Unmatched junction bases numbered 12, after V lost 10 bases and J lost 6 bases. Per germline, CDR1 ENHRY and CDR2 SYGVKD. This CDR3 spans 13 amino acids. The CDR3 DNA is TGTGCCAGCAGCATGCGGGGGTTGGGCGAGCAGTACTTC. The encoded protein is CASSMRGLGEQYF.

The table lists this clonotype with many counts. V gene TRBV12-3 or TRBV12-4 combines with J gene TRBJ2-6; unclear D gene. CDR3 length: 17 residues. Trimming pared 6 bases from V and 0 bases from J, leaving 15 bases between. The CDR3 protein is CASSRMAQSSGANVLTF. The CDR3 bases are TGTGCCAGCAGCCGGATGGCCCAGAGCTCTGGGGCCAACGTCCTGACTTTC.